This T cell receptor beta chain was found in a study of T cell responses to AZD1222 COVID-19 vaccine. Findings and caveats of the study: Receipt of two AZD1222 doses was followed by a rise in Spike-specific TCR breadth and depth. Spike-wide coverage was observed for vaccine-associated CD4 TCRs, with dominant responses at 160-218 and 743-854.

As for this clone: Its antigen is still unknown.

Repertoires were generated with immunoSEQ multiplex PCR, while TCRdb's copy carries only in-frame clones and drops some. In the table there are just over 150,000 clones, over 90% of which are singletons. The specimen was peripheral blood, collected 28 days after the second AZD1222 dose. This receptor was taken from an adult who received the AZD1222 COVID-19 vaccine.

This CDR3 reads CASVNPQGKEAGNQPQHF. CDR3 bases: TGTGCCAGCGTCAACCCCCAGGGCAAAGAGGCAGGGAATCAGCCCCAGCATTTT. The chain recombines TRBV7-9 with TRBJ1-5; D might be TRBD1 (5 bases). The CDR3 sequence is 18 residues long. CDR1 is SEHNR, CDR2 FQNEAQ, per germline (reference sequence). Trimming shortened V by 8 bases and J by 4 bases, and 27 bases separated the two germline ends.